This TCR beta chain stems from a study of blood T cell repertoires in COVID-19. Sequenced by immunoSEQ multiplex PCR; TCRdb stores in-frame clones only, minus some. The sample includes some 350,000 clones, roughly 86% seen only once; the top ten take about 7%. This CDR3 comprises 12 residues. Germline V gives CDR1 SGHTA, CDR2 FQGNSA. V dropped 5 bases and J dropped 7; count of bases not matched to a gene: 1. This clone was detected once. The sample was peripheral blood. This sequence originates from a woman in her sixties or seventies with COVID-19, enrolled during active disease. J is TRBJ1-1 and V is TRBV7-2; TRBD1 matches at 10 bases. CDR3 region: CASSRTGGEAFF. The CDR3 DNA sequence: TGTGCCAGCAGCAGGACAGGGGGTGAAGCTTTCTTT. Full variable domain (rest looked up from reference TRBV7-2 and TRBJ1-1): GAGVSQSPSNKVTEKGKDVELRCDPISGHTALYWYRQSLGQGLEFLIYFQGNSAPDKSGLPSDRFSAERTGGSVSTLTIQRTQQEDSAVYLCASSRTGGEAFFGQGTRLTVV.